This T cell receptor beta chain was captured by sequencing in a study of T cell responses to AZD1222 COVID-19 vaccine. This CDR3 spans 15 amino acids. From germline, CDR1 is LNHDA and CDR2 SQIVND (reference sequence). V lost 0 bases to trimming and J lost 2 bases, with 8 bases between them. Sequencing was performed with immunoSEQ multiplex PCR; in TCRdb, only in-frame clones are kept and a portion is missing. The repertoire holds 170,000 or so clones, around nine tenths seen once, with approximately 3% in the top ten. This sample comprised peripheral blood, obtained on day 0 of AZD1222 vaccination. The V call is TRBV19, the J call TRBJ1-3; a weak D match, TRBD1 (6 bases). The source of this sequence is an adult in good health. CDR3 DNA: TGTGCCAGTAGTATAGAGACAGGTCCTGGAAACACCATATATTTT. Residues: CASSIETGPGNTIYF. The full variable domain, in which reference TRBV19 and TRBJ1-3 provide the parts outside the CDR3, is DGGITQSPKYLFRKEGQNVTLSCEQNLNHDAMYWYRQDPGQGLRLIYYSQIVNDFQKGDIAEGYSVSREKKESFPLTVTSAQKNPTAFYLCASSIETGPGNTIYFGEGSWLTVV.